The present TCR beta chain was sequenced within a study of blood T cell repertoires in COVID-19. About the research overall: PBMCs, B-cell-depleted T cells, or T cells provided the cDNA or gDNA that made up the material.

The assay was immunoSEQ multiplex PCR, and TCRdb's table has in-frame clones only and misses some. The table lists over 200,000 clones, 70% to 90% of them singletons. The CDR3 covers 12 residues. Per germline, CDR1 SGHNT and CDR2 YYREEE (reference sequence). V was shortened by 0 bases and J by 6 bases, with 4 bases between the two germline ends. Assignments of participants to cohorts depended upon their own reported clinical history. For recovered donors of Cohort 3, there were two negative PCRs, clearance, or symptom resolution. This clonotype originated in a man in his thirties or forties who had recovered from COVID-19. Sequencing used PBMCs or T cells enriched from blood (not recorded which). The chain carries TRBV5-4 and TRBJ1-5; D is uncertain. CDR3 loop: CASSLDGQPQHF. The CDR3 bases are TGTGCCAGCAGCTTGGACGGTCAGCCCCAGCATTTT.